Below, 4 T cell receptor beta chains from the same sample are listed, as sequenced in a study of blood T cell repertoires in COVID-19. This table comes from immunoSEQ multiplex PCR, and its TCRdb copy is limited to in-frame clones, with some not included. The sample has roughly 290,000 clones, roughly 80% seen once. Sequences were obtained from peripheral blood. These receptors all come from a person aged 65-85 years with COVID-19, enrolled during active disease.

The gene calls are TRBV2 and TRBJ2-3; 7 bases match TRBD2. CDR3 size: 12 residues. Trimming removed 1 base from V and 11 bases from J; junction bases left unmatched: 3. The germline V gene encodes CDR1 SNHLY and CDR2 FYNNEI. The CDR3 sequence: CASSEEAGVQYF. The CDR3 DNA is TGTGCCAGCAGTGAAGAGGCGGGGGTGCAGTATTTT.

This clone was found a few times. This chain links TRBV6-5 with TRBJ1-5; 7 bases line up with TRBD1. This CDR3 region has 15 residues. The J segment lost 3 bases and the V segment lost 5 bases, leaving 7 bases of the junction unmatched. Germline CDR1 and CDR2: MNHEY and SVGAGI. DNA of the CDR3: TGTGCCAGCAGTCGAGGGGGACAGTACAATCAGCCCCAGCATTTT. Protein: CASSRGGQYNQPQHF.

This sequence joins TRBV9 and TRBJ2-5, with 7 bases lining up with TRBD1. The CDR3 loop spans 15 amino acids. CDR1 is SGDLS and CDR2 is YYNGEE in the germline V gene. V lost 4 bases and J lost 5; bases outside the gene matches: 11. CDR3 loop: CASSPGGRVKETQYF. The CDR3 DNA follows: TGTGCCAGCAGCCCAGGGGGAAGGGTGAAGGAGACCCAGTACTTC.

This chain links TRBV3-1 (or the pseudogene TRBV3-2) with TRBJ1-5, with 12 positions matching TRBD1. V lost 1 base, J lost 6 bases, and 10 bases stayed unmatched. Germline V lookup: CDR1 LGHDT, CDR2 YNNKEL (reference sequence). CDR3 length: 18 residues. CDR3 loop: CASSQGQPGTGGGQPQHF. The CDR3 DNA reads TGTGCCAGCAGCCAAGGTCAACCCGGGACAGGGGGCGGTCAGCCCCAGCATTTT.